Presented here are 29 T cell receptor beta chains from one specimen sequenced in a study of blood T cells in healthy people across ages. A J-beta primer mix and a sample-barcoded 5' primer were used in a second PCR of roughly 6 to 11 cycles. TCRdb reprocessed the 5' RACE reads with MiXCR, giving one entry per CDR3 protein. The sample consists of 700,000 or so distinct CDR3 sequences, 40% to 45% of them appearing once. The sequencing input was blood. These receptors were obtained from a man older than 75 in good health.

This clonotype was seen at least ten times. The chain joins TRBV5-1 to TRBJ2-2; D ambiguous. Trimming removed 3 bases at V and 0 bases at J, with 12 bases between. This CDR3 has 16 residues. Germline values: CDR1 SGHRS, CDR2 YFSETQ. CDR3 nucleotide sequence: TGCGCCAGCAGCTCTCGACGTACAGCGAACACCGGGGAGCTGTTTTTT. It specifies CASSSRRTANTGELFF.

This chain joins TRBV6-1 and TRBJ2-2; D perhaps matches TRBD2 (7 bases). Germline CDR1 reads MNHNS; CDR2 reads SASEGT. The germline V and J ends were trimmed by 6 bases and 6 bases, with 17 bases remaining between them. CDR3 length: 15 residues. For the CDR3, the DNA is TGTGCCAGCAGCAACAGGCCCGGGGGGCCCGGGGAGCTGTTTTTT. Translated, it gives CASSNRPGGPGELFF.

This clonotype is a singleton in its sample. The chain employs TRBV7-3 and TRBJ2-5; 10 bases align to TRBD2. Germline CDR1 SGHTA, CDR2 FQGTGA. The CDR3 sequence is 19 residues long. V lost 5 bases and J lost 2; bases outside the gene matches: 17. The CDR3 DNA reads as TGTGCCAGCAGCCCCATTGGGGGCACTAGCGGGGCTATACAAGAGACCCAGTACTTC. Protein: CASSPIGGTSGAIQETQYF.

The V and J genes are TRBV7-2 and TRBJ2-5; D is ambiguous. Trimming stripped 5 bases from V and 5 bases from J, with 15 bases between. CDR3 length equals 14 residues. In germline, CDR1 is SGHTA, CDR2 FQGNSA. CDR3 in amino acids: CASSQLLSRETQYF. CDR3 bases: TGTGCCAGCAGCCAACTCCTCTCCAGGGAGACCCAGTACTTC.

This clonotype was seen only a few times. The chain has TRBV7-2 and TRBJ2-1, with 16 bases aligning to TRBD2. Looked up from germline, CDR1 is SGHTA and CDR2 is FQGNSA. Germline trimming cut 3 bases from V and 7 bases from J; bases unmatched to any gene: 6. CDR3 length: 17 amino acids. CDR3 nucleotide sequence: TGTGCCAGCAGCTTCGCCGGGACTAGCGGGGGGGCTAATGAGCAGTTCTTC. It translates to CASSFAGTSGGANEQFF. The complete variable domain, with remaining parts taken from reference TRBV7-2 and TRBJ2-1, reads GAGVSQSPSNKVTEKGKDVELRCDPISGHTALYWYRQSLGQGLEFLIYFQGNSAPDKSGLPSDRFSAERTGGSVSTLTIQRTQQEDSAVYLCASSFAGTSGGANEQFFGPGTRLTVL.

The chain links TRBV27 to TRBJ1-2; 7 bases fit TRBD1. V was clipped by 2 bases and J by 8 bases; unmatched bases: 8. Looked up from germline, CDR1 is MNHEY and CDR2 is SMNVEV (reference sequence). This CDR3 is built from 14 residues. The CDR3 DNA is TGTGCCAGCAGTTTAATCGACAGGGCAACGGGCTACACCTTC. Amino acids: CASSLIDRATGYTF.

This clonotype was seen more than once but under ten times. This chain joins TRBV4-3 and TRBJ2-7; D call uncertain. The germline V gene encodes CDR1 LGHNA and CDR2 YSLEER. The V end was cut by 6 bases, the J end by 0 bases, with 9 bases between. CDR3 size: 13 residues. The CDR3 sequence is CASRRPNSYEQYF. CDR3 DNA: TGCGCCAGCAGGCGACCGAACTCCTACGAGCAGTACTTC.

A few counts support this clonotype. V usage is TRBV5-1 and J usage is TRBJ1-6, with TRBD1 matching 10 bases. The germline CDR1 and CDR2 sequences are SGHRS and YFSETQ. CDR3 length equals 16 residues. Trimming at V came to 4 bases and at J to 9 bases, leaving 10 bases not matched to a gene. The CDR3 loop is CASSDVRGTGASPLHF. DNA of the CDR3: TGCGCCAGCAGCGATGTACGCGGGACAGGGGCTTCACCCCTCCACTTT.

The V call is TRBV15, the J call TRBJ2-7; 8 bases are a match to TRBD2. Trimming removed 0 bases from V and 0 bases from J; junction bases left unmatched: 10. The CDR3 extends over 18 amino acids. Looked up from germline, CDR1 is LNHNV and CDR2 is YYDKDF (reference sequence). The CDR3 protein is CATSRDPPGGRFSYEQYF. CDR3 coding DNA: TGTGCCACCAGCAGAGATCCCCCTGGCGGGAGGTTCTCCTACGAGCAGTACTTC.

The rearrangement joins TRBV27 to TRBJ2-6; tentative D call: TRBD1 (5 bases). The CDR3 is 17 residues long. Germline V CDR1 and CDR2: MNHEY, SMNVEV (reference sequence). V was trimmed by 3 bases and J by 2 bases, leaving 14 bases between them. The CDR3 nucleotides are TGTGCCAGCAGTTTGGCAGGGCGAGGACCTGGGGCCAACGTCCTGACTTTC. This gives the protein CASSLAGRGPGANVLTF.

The CDR3 sequence is CSARDSAAPKTNYEQYF. The CDR3 nucleotides are TGCAGTGCTAGAGACAGCGCAGCACCGAAGACCAACTACGAGCAGTACTTC. The V call is TRBV20-1, the J call TRBJ2-7; D is undetermined. V lost 0 bases and J 3 bases, leaving 21 bases between the germline ends. Germline values: CDR1 DFQATT, CDR2 SNEGSKA (reference sequence). This CDR3 region has 17 residues.

The chain uses TRBV7-2 and TRBJ2-5, with D possibly matching TRBD1 (6 bases). The CDR3 consists of 14 residues. CDR1 is SGHTA, CDR2 FQGNSA, per germline. The V end lost 5 bases, the J end lost 11 bases, and 21 bases lay between the germline ends. As DNA, the CDR3 is TGTGCCAGCAGCCCACGGACCAGGGGATTAGAGCAGTACTTC. Protein product: CASSPRTRGLEQYF.

This chain joins TRBV3-1 and TRBJ2-4; 7 positions match TRBD2. The J call could be wrong; TRBJ2-5 is a better fit for the DNA end. This CDR3 spans 14 amino acids. Germline V gene data show CDR1 as LGHDT and CDR2 as YNNKEL (reference sequence). Written as DNA, the CDR3 is TGTGCCAGCAGCCCGGGACTATTTAAAGAGACCCAGTACTTC. Its protein product is CASSPGLFKETQYF.

This clonotype appeared a few times. The V gene is TRBV7-2, the J gene TRBJ2-1; 7 bases are a match to TRBD1. After removal of 5 bases from V and 4 bases from J, the junction contained 8 bases not matched to a gene. Germline values: CDR1 SGHTA, CDR2 FQGNSA. The CDR3 covers 15 residues. This chain's CDR3 is CASSPGGSSYNEQFF. The CDR3 DNA is TGTGCCAGCAGCCCAGGGGGAAGCAGTTACAATGAGCAGTTCTTC.

This clonotype was seen many times. J is TRBJ2-6 and V is TRBV29-1; D is possibly TRBD1 (5 bases). Germline CDR1 SQVTM, CDR2 ANQGSEA. The CDR3 covers 15 residues. Trimming shortened V by 3 bases and J by 2 bases, and 11 bases separated the two germline ends. The CDR3 DNA is TGCAGCGTTGAGTTCACAGGAACTGGGGCCAACGTCCTGACTTTC. Its translation is CSVEFTGTGANVLTF.

Notes on this clonotype: The junction shows a germline mismatch at one end, possibly a read error. The chain recombines TRBV7-2 with TRBJ1-1, with TRBD1 identical over 7 bases. This CDR3 comprises 13 residues. Germline loops: CDR1 SGHTA, CDR2 FQGNSA. The CDR3 sequence: CASSQGVNTGAFF. The DNA for the CDR3 is TGTGCCAGCAGCCAGGGGGTTAACACTGGAGCTTTCTTT.

This clonotype was counted between two and nine times. CDR3 nucleotide sequence: TGTGCCAGCAGCATTCCCGGAGGGGGGGCGCAGAATGAGCAGTTCTTC. It yields the protein CASSIPGGGAQNEQFF. The J gene is TRBJ2-1, the V gene TRBV28; possibly TRBD2 for D (7 bases). Germline V gene sequence: CDR1 MDHEN, CDR2 SYDVKM. V was shortened by 6 bases and J by 7 bases, with 22 bases between the two germline ends. CDR3 length: 16 amino acids.

V usage is TRBV5-1 and J usage is TRBJ2-2; perhaps D is TRBD1 or TRBD2 (5 bases each). The CDR3 has 14 amino acids. Germline V CDR1 and CDR2: SGHRS, YFSETQ. With 5 bases removed from V and 6 bases from J, the gap between germline ends came to 14 bases. The CDR3 DNA reads TGCGCCAGCAGACAAGGGACCGCAGCCGGGGAGCTGTTTTTT. Translating gives CASRQGTAAGELFF. The variable domain in full, completed from reference TRBV5-1 and TRBJ2-2, reads KAGVTQTPRYLIKTRGQQVTLSCSPISGHRSVSWYQQTPGQGLQFLFEYFSETQRNKGNFPGRFSGRQFSNSRSEMNVSTLELGDSALYLCASRQGTAAGELFFGEGSRLTVL.

The chain recombines TRBV12-3 or TRBV12-4 with TRBJ2-5, with 7 positions matching TRBD2. The tail of the sequence fits TRBJ2-7 better, so the J call may be wrong. The CDR3 is made up of 16 amino acids. The CDR3 sequence is CASSPWGGWGKNEQYF. The CDR3 DNA sequence: TGTGCCAGCAGTCCCTGGGGGGGTTGGGGGAAGAACGAGCAGTACTTC.

This chain uses TRBV6-5 with TRBJ2-1, with D possibly called TRBD1 or TRBD2 (6 bases each). The CDR3 runs 20 residues. V was clipped by 2 bases and J by 2 bases, with 25 bases between them. Germline CDR1 and CDR2: MNHEY and SVGAGI. CDR3 in amino acids: CASSYDGSGYSPGAYNEQFF. DNA for the CDR3: TGTGCCAGCAGTTACGACGGTAGCGGCTACTCCCCAGGGGCCTACAATGAGCAGTTCTTC.

Concerning this clonotype itself: Its ends do not fully match the called genes, so a read error is possible. J is TRBJ2-4 and V is TRBV27; 11 nucleotides align to TRBD2. The J call may be incorrect, as the DNA end agrees better with TRBJ2-7. This CDR3 spans 16 amino acids. Germline V gives CDR1 MNHEY, CDR2 SMNVEV (reference sequence). CDR3 in DNA: TGTGCCGGCAGTGTCCTGACTAGCGGGAAGCTGTACGAGCAGTACTTC. Its translation: CAGSVLTSGKLYEQYF.

The chain uses TRBV20-1 and TRBJ1-5, with 8 bases aligning to TRBD1. J gave up 9 bases and V 6 bases, and 10 bases lay outside the gene matches. The CDR3 length is 13 residues. Germline CDR1 DFQATT, CDR2 SNEGSKA (reference sequence). This CDR3 is CSATGQGGGPQHF. The DNA for the CDR3 is TGCAGTGCCACAGGACAGGGCGGGGGGCCCCAGCATTTT.

This clonotype came up once. The chain is built from TRBV5-6 and TRBJ1-5; TRBD1 agrees at 8 bases. In germline, CDR1 is SGHDT, CDR2 YYEEEE. J gave up 2 bases and V 4 bases, and 11 bases lay outside the gene matches. CDR3 length: 17 amino acids. The CDR3 DNA follows: TGTGCCAGCAGCCTAGACAGGGGCGGGGGTGGCAATCAGCCCCAGCATTTT. It translates to CASSLDRGGGGNQPQHF. Full variable domain (missing parts from reference TRBV5-6 and TRBJ1-5): DAGVTQSPTHLIKTRGQQVTLRCSPKSGHDTVSWYQQALGQGPQFIFQYYEEEERQRGNFPDRFSGHQFPNYSSELNVNALLLGDSALYLCASSLDRGGGGNQPQHFGDGTRLSIL.

This rearrangement joins TRBV28 to TRBJ2-7; the D gene is possibly TRBD1 (8 bases). The germline CDR1 and CDR2 sequences are MDHEN and SYDVKM. The CDR3 has 12 amino acids. Trimming left V 6 bases short and J 12 bases short, with 18 bases between. CDR3 amino acids: CASSSRTGRGYF. The CDR3 region has the DNA TGTGCCAGCAGCTCACGGACAGGGAGGGGGTACTTC.

With regard to this clonotype: Being one base from a much bigger clone, this may be a read error. The chain links TRBV11-3 to TRBJ2-3; TRBD2 matches 9 bases. Trimming cost V 1 base and J 5 bases; bases outside gene matches: 4. Germline assignment: CDR1 SGHNT and CDR2 YENEEA. CDR3 length: 15 residues. CDR3 loop: CASSLAAGGVDTQYF. The DNA for the CDR3 is TGTGCCAGCAGCTTAGCGGCGGGAGGGGTAGATACGCAGTATTTT.

V gene TRBV6-6 combines with J gene TRBJ2-1, with no clear D. Per germline, CDR1 MNHNY and CDR2 SVGAGI (reference sequence). CDR3 length: 13 amino acids. V lost 2 bases, J lost 7 bases, and 9 bases lay in between. The DNA of the CDR3 is TGTGCCAGCAGTTACGGGCCTTCTAATGAGCAGTTCTTC. As protein: CASSYGPSNEQFF.

In this sample, this clonotype turned up once. The gene calls are TRBV28 and TRBJ2-4; 10 bases match TRBD2. Germline V gene lookup returns CDR1 MDHEN and CDR2 SYDVKM. Germline trimming cut 4 bases from V and 15 bases from J; bases unmatched to any gene: 15. The CDR3 runs to 15 residues. The CDR3 region is CASSSQRAGGPLGYF. CDR3 coding DNA: TGTGCCAGCAGTTCCCAGAGAGCGGGAGGGCCCTTAGGGTACTTC.

The chain carries TRBV3-1 and TRBJ2-4, with a weak D call TRBD2 (6 bases). The CDR3 contains 13 residues. Trimming stripped 1 base from V and 13 bases from J, with 14 bases between. Germline CDR1 reads LGHDT; CDR2 reads YNNKEL (reference sequence). In DNA form, the CDR3 reads TGTGCCAGCAGCCAAGGCCGGGGGTTATGGCAGTACTTC. It is translated as CASSQGRGLWQYF. Complete variable domain (other parts from reference TRBV3-1 and TRBJ2-4): DTAVSQTPKYLVTQMGNDKSIKCEQNLGHDTMYWYKQDSKKFLKIMFSYNNKELIINETVPNRFSPKSPDKAHLNLHINSLELGDSAVYFCASSQGRGLWQYFGAGTRLSVL.

V is TRBV6-2 or TRBV6-3 and J is TRBJ2-3; 10 bases map to TRBD2. The length of the CDR3 is 17 residues. Germline lookup yields CDR1 MNHEY and CDR2 SVGEGT. The J segment lost 4 bases and the V segment lost 6 bases, leaving 13 bases of the junction unmatched. CDR3 DNA: TGTGCCAGCAGAAGAGACCTCCTAGCGGGAGTGGCAGATACGCAGTATTTT. Translated, it gives CASRRDLLAGVADTQYF.